The present T cell receptor beta chain was sequenced within a study of Ad26.COV2.S vaccination and SARS-CoV-2 variants. Study at large: Once or twice, 56 days apart, Ad26.COV2.S was delivered intramuscularly. Broader study findings: Placebo recipients trailed vaccine recipients in spike-specific TCR breadth. Responses of T cells in total may have been underestimated by the TCR breadth and depth analyses.

Indicated treatment: some 20 received Ad26.COV2.S at low or high dose, single or two shots; roughly five received placebo; per-sample allocation not given. Day 63 after the first vaccine or placebo injection was the time point for sampling. As concerns this clone: Its target is not known.

The method was immunoSEQ multiplex PCR; TCRdb's version includes in-frame clones alone and lacks a portion of them. The table lists around 320,000 clones, around 86% of them singletons. The receptor's source is a person aged 18-60 years who received the Ad26.COV2.S COVID-19 vaccine or a placebo. This sample comprised peripheral blood, obtained in a trial of Ad26.COV2.S vaccine versus placebo.

CDR3: CASSTPTGIVRELFF. The DNA for the CDR3 is TGTGCCAGTAGTACCCCGACAGGGATCGTGAGGGAGCTGTTTTTT. The chain uses TRBV19 and TRBJ2-2, with TRBD1 identical over 7 bases. Germline V lookup: CDR1 LNHDA, CDR2 SQIVND (reference sequence). The CDR3 consists of 15 residues. Trimming cost V 4 bases and J 9 bases; bases outside gene matches: 11.